These 18 T cell receptor beta chains originate from one sample sequenced in a study of a mutant IDH1 vaccine in newly diagnosed glioma. Repertoires were generated with immunoSEQ multiplex PCR, while TCRdb's copy carries only in-frame clones and drops some. The sample has about 98,000 clones, around 90% seen once. Time point of the sample: baseline, week 1 (first vaccination visit). Described treatment: pre-vaccination baseline after standard-of-care therapy. This specimen consisted of PBMCs, obtained from a glioma patient treated with radiotherapy, temozolomide or both. Receptors originate from a woman aged 45 to 65 with glioma.

This clone was found a few times. This chain links TRBV7-8 with TRBJ2-2, with a possible D match to TRBD2 (5 bases). The CDR3 contains 16 residues. CDR1 is SGHVS and CDR2 is FQNEAQ in the germline V gene. V was clipped by 5 bases and J by 4 bases, with 17 bases between them. The CDR3 coding sequence is TGTGCCAGCAGCCCCTCCAAGAGGGAAAGCACCGGGGAGCTGTTTTTT. Amino acids: CASSPSKRESTGELFF. The variable domain in full, with the rest retrieved from reference TRBV7-8 and TRBJ2-2, is GAGVSQSPRYKVAKRGQDVALRCDPISGHVSLFWYQQALGQGPEFLTYFQNEAQLDKSGLPSDRFFAERPEGSVSTLKIQRTQQEDSAVYLCASSPSKRESTGELFFGEGSRLTVL.

The chain couples TRBV27 to TRBJ2-6, with D possibly matching TRBD2 (6 bases). The V end lost 2 bases, the J end lost 4 bases, and 12 bases lay between the germline ends. The CDR3 has 16 residues. The germline V gene encodes CDR1 MNHEY and CDR2 SMNVEV (reference sequence). The CDR3 protein is CASSLGGFPGANVLTF. The CDR3 coding sequence is TGTGCCAGCAGTTTAGGAGGGTTCCCCGGGGCCAACGTCCTGACTTTC.

The chain carries TRBV29-1 and TRBJ2-7, with 7 positions matching TRBD2. From germline, CDR1 is SQVTM and CDR2 ANQGSEA. V shed 4 bases and J 5 bases; nucleotides not matched to a gene: 14. This CDR3 contains 15 residues. CDR3 residues: CSVGFQGLKGHEQYF. The CDR3 coding sequence is TGCAGCGTTGGTTTCCAGGGACTAAAAGGCCACGAGCAGTACTTC.

The chain has TRBV27 and TRBJ2-7; tentative D call: TRBD1 (5 bases). This CDR3 is built from 15 residues. Germline V gives CDR1 MNHEY, CDR2 SMNVEV (reference sequence). The ends were cut back, 1 base at V and 0 bases at J, with 10 bases in the middle. CDR3 loop: CASSLYRISSYEQYF. CDR3 bases: TGTGCCAGCAGTTTATACAGGATAAGCTCCTACGAGCAGTACTTC.

The chain carries TRBV2 and TRBJ2-2, with 9 bases aligning to TRBD2. Germline loops: CDR1 SNHLY, CDR2 FYNNEI. The CDR3 runs 15 residues. Trimming cost V 8 bases and J 1 base; bases outside gene matches: 5. The CDR3 sequence: CASRRLAENTGELFF. DNA for the CDR3: TGTGCCAGCCGTCGACTAGCGGAGAACACCGGGGAGCTGTTTTTT.

This clone showed up just once. This chain connects TRBV5-1 to TRBJ1-1, with D possibly TRBD1 on 5 matching bases. Germline values: CDR1 SGHRS, CDR2 YFSETQ. Trimming stripped 4 bases from V and 11 bases from J, with 15 bases between. The CDR3 sequence is 12 residues long. The CDR3 sequence: CASSPEGPWAFF. CDR3 sequence (DNA): TGCGCCAGCAGCCCCGAGGGACCATGGGCTTTCTTT.

The gene calls are TRBV4-2 and TRBJ2-1, with no clear D. The germline V and J ends were trimmed by 0 bases and 3 bases, with 15 bases remaining between them. Germline values: CDR1 LGHNA, CDR2 YNFKEQ. The CDR3 has 17 amino acids. CDR3 sequence: CASSQESTPAVYNEQFF. The CDR3 coding sequence is TGTGCCAGCAGCCAAGAGAGCACCCCGGCCGTCTACAATGAGCAGTTCTTC.

This clone appeared a single time. This chain uses TRBV6-5 with TRBJ1-2, with a tentative D call TRBD1 (5 bases). The CDR3 runs to 15 residues. Germline V gene lookup returns CDR1 MNHEY and CDR2 SVGAGI. The V end lost 6 bases, the J end lost 0 bases, and 14 bases lay between the germline ends. The CDR3 DNA is TGTGCCAGCAGCCTGGGACGGTGGTCTAACTATGGCTACACCTTC. Residues: CASSLGRWSNYGYTF.

The V gene is TRBV18, the J gene TRBJ2-1, with 12 bases lining up with TRBD2. The germline V gene encodes CDR1 KGHSH and CDR2 LQKENI. The CDR3 sequence is 15 residues long. The trim removed 6 bases at V and 10 bases at J, leaving 10 bases unmatched. The CDR3: CASSLTSGGEGEQFF. In DNA form, the CDR3 reads TGTGCCAGCTCTCTGACTAGCGGGGGAGAGGGGGAGCAGTTCTTC.

This clone appeared once. The rearrangement links TRBV7-9 to TRBJ2-1; D could derive from TRBD1 or TRBD2 (5 bases each). CDR1 is SEHNR, CDR2 FQNEAQ, per germline (reference sequence). CDR3 length: 13 amino acids. Trimming pared 1 base from V and 9 bases from J, leaving 10 bases between. This CDR3 reads CASSLDGAAEQFF. The CDR3 region has the DNA TGTGCCAGCAGCTTAGACGGGGCTGCTGAGCAGTTCTTC. The variable domain in full, with the rest retrieved from reference TRBV7-9 and TRBJ2-1, is DTGVSQNPRHKITKRGQNVTFRCDPISEHNRLYWYRQTLGQGPEFLTYFQNEAQLEKSRLLSDRFSAERPKGSFSTLEIQRTEQGDSAMYLCASSLDGAAEQFFGPGTRLTVL.

The chain uses TRBV7-9 and TRBJ2-4, with 7 bases matching TRBD1. The length of the CDR3 is 14 residues. V trimming: 5 bases; J trimming: 8 bases; junction bases outside the gene matches: 9. The germline gives CDR1 SEHNR, CDR2 FQNEAQ (reference sequence). The CDR3 here is CASSLDRVRDIQYF. CDR3 coding DNA: TGTGCCAGCAGCCTAGACAGGGTACGAGACATTCAGTACTTC. The full variable domain, with the rest looked up from reference TRBV7-9 and TRBJ2-4, is DTGVSQNPRHKITKRGQNVTFRCDPISEHNRLYWYRQTLGQGPEFLTYFQNEAQLEKSRLLSDRFSAERPKGSFSTLEIQRTEQGDSAMYLCASSLDRVRDIQYFGAGTRLSVL.

The V gene is TRBV19, the J gene TRBJ2-4; D not resolved. This CDR3 contains 16 residues. The germline CDR1 and CDR2 sequences are LNHDA and SQIVND (reference sequence). Deletions cut 5 bases from V and 0 bases from J, with 14 bases between. The CDR3 nucleotides are TGTGCCAGTAGTTTTAGGACGGAACTAGCCAAAAACATTCAGTACTTC. This translates into CASSFRTELAKNIQYF.

This sequence joins TRBV9 and TRBJ1-2, with D unclear. Germline V lookup: CDR1 SGDLS, CDR2 YYNGEE. The V end lost 3 bases, the J end lost 1 base, and 7 bases lay between the germline ends. The CDR3 totals 13 residues. The CDR3: CASSDGYNYGYTF. For the CDR3, the DNA is TGTGCCAGCAGCGACGGATATAACTATGGCTACACCTTC.

This clone appeared once. Distinct nucleotide sequences in the sample also encode this CDR3. This chain uses TRBV10-2 with TRBJ2-7; D is possibly TRBD1 (5 bases). V was cut by 7 bases and J by 3 bases, with 10 bases left in between. This CDR3 contains 12 residues. Germline values: CDR1 WSHSY, CDR2 SAAADI. The CDR3 DNA is TGCGCCAGCACCCGGCAGGGCTACGAGCAGTACTTC. It codes for CASTRQGYEQYF.

In its sample, this clone was seen once. J is TRBJ1-4 and V is TRBV10-3; no reliable D call. Germline V gene sequence: CDR1 ENHRY, CDR2 SYGVKD. Trimming left V 3 bases short and J 13 bases short, with 12 bases between. The CDR3 spans 12 residues. The CDR3 reads CAISEFGRVLFF. The CDR3 region has the DNA TGTGCCATCAGTGAATTCGGTAGGGTACTGTTTTTT.

The chain uses TRBV9 and TRBJ2-3, with 8 bases that match TRBD2. This CDR3 is built from 17 residues. Unmatched junction bases numbered 7, after V lost 0 bases and J lost 1 base. The germline CDR1 and CDR2 sequences are SGDLS and YYNGEE. CDR3 in amino acids: CASSVDGRVTRTDTQYF. The CDR3 DNA is TGTGCCAGCAGCGTAGACGGGAGGGTGACCCGCACAGATACGCAGTATTTT. The complete variable domain, with remaining parts taken from reference TRBV9 and TRBJ2-3, reads DSGVTQTPKHLITATGQRVTLRCSPRSGDLSVYWYQQSLDQGLQFLIQYYNGEERAKGNILERFSAQQFPDLHSELNLSSLELGDSALYFCASSVDGRVTRTDTQYFGPGTRLTVL.

The chain uses TRBV10-2 and TRBJ2-5; D might be TRBD2 (6 bases). CDR3 length equals 12 residues. V lost 2 bases, J lost 5 bases, and 6 bases lay in between. Per germline, CDR1 WSHSY and CDR2 SAAADI. The CDR3 DNA follows: TGCGCCAGCAGTGAGGGGAGGGAGACCCAGTACTTC. It encodes CASSEGRETQYF.

The rearrangement joins TRBV28 to TRBJ2-7; a possible D gene is TRBD2 (7 bases). Germline values: CDR1 MDHEN, CDR2 SYDVKM. CDR3 length: 14 residues. The V end lost 2 bases, the J end lost 5 bases, and 13 bases lay between the germline ends. DNA for the CDR3: TGTGCCAGCAGTTTAGGGGGGGCTATACACGAGCAGTACTTC. Its protein product is CASSLGGAIHEQYF.